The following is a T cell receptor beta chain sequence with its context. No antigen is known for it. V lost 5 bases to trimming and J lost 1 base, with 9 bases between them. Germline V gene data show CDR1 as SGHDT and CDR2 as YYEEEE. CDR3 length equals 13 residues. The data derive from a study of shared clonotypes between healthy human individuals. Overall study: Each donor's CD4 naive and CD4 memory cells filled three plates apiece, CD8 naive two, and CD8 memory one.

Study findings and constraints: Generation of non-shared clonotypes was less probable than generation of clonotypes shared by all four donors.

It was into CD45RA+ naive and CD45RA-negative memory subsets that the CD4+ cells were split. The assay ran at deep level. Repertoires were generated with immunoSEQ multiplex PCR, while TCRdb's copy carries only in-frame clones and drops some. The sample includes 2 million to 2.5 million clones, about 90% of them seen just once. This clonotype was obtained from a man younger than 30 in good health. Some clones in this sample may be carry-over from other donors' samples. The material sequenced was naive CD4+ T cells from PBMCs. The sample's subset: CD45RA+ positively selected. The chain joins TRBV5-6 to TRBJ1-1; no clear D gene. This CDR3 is CASSDLRNTEAFF. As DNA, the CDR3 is TGTGCCAGCAGTGATCTGAGGAACACTGAAGCTTTCTTT.